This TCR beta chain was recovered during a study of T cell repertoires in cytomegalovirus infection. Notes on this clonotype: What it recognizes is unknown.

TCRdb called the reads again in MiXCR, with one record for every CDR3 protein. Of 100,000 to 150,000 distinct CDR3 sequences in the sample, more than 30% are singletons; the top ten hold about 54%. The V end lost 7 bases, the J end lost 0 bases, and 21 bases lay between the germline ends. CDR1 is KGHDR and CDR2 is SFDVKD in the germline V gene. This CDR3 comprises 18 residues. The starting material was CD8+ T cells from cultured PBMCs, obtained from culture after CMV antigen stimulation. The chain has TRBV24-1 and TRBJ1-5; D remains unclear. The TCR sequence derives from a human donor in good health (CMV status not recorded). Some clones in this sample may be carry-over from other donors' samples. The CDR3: CATSPGGPSFYSNQPQHF. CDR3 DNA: TGTGCCACCAGCCCTGGCGGGCCGTCTTTTTATAGCAATCAGCCCCAGCATTTT.